The 18 T cell receptor beta chains reported below all come from one sample, sequenced in a study of T cells in Graves' hyperthyroidism and ophthalmopathy. There were TCR beta CDR3 regions amplified from RNA transcripts. The TCR CDR3 was amplified in a first-round RT-PCR using the HTBI primer set. TCRdb independently ran MiXCR on the multiplex PCR reads; one entry per CDR3 protein. Here the sample spans a few hundred thousand distinct CDR3 sequences, roughly 13% being singletons. The sequencing input was blood. All receptors derive from a woman aged 30 to 39 with Graves' hyperthyroidism that later progressed to Graves' ophthalmopathy.

This clonotype appeared many times. V gene TRBV12-3 or TRBV12-4 combines with J gene TRBJ1-5, with D possibly matching TRBD1 (6 bases). The CDR3 totals 13 residues. Trimming shortened V by 8 bases and J by 5 bases, and 13 bases separated the two germline ends. In nucleotides, the CDR3 is TGTGCCAGCCGGGAGGGGGTCGATCAGCCCCAGCATTTT. Amino acids: CASREGVDQPQHF.

Many counts were recorded for this clonotype. The J gene is TRBJ2-3, the V gene TRBV10-3; D gene uncertain. Germline assignment: CDR1 ENHRY and CDR2 SYGVKD. There are 14 residues in the CDR3. Trimming pared 5 bases from V and 1 base from J, leaving 10 bases between. The CDR3 DNA reads as TGTGCCATCAGTAGCGCAACAGGCACAGATACGCAGTATTTT. Protein product: CAISSATGTDTQYF.

This clonotype was seen ten or more times. V is TRBV7-3 and J is TRBJ2-5, with D tentatively TRBD2 (7 bases). CDR3 length: 14 residues. Trimming pared 5 bases from V and 4 bases from J, leaving 14 bases between. Germline CDR1 is SGHTA and CDR2 is FQGTGA. In nucleotides, the CDR3 is TGTGCCAGCAGCGCGGGGGCAGCCTCAGAGACCCAGTACTTC. Translated: CASSAGAASETQYF.

This chain uses TRBV6-1 with TRBJ1-5; D not resolved. The V gene lost 6 bases and the J gene lost 1 base, with 16 bases spanning the gap. This CDR3 contains 16 residues. Germline V CDR1 and CDR2: MNHNS, SASEGT. The CDR3 is CASSSNRGLSNQPQHF. In DNA form, the CDR3 reads TGTGCCAGCAGCTCCAATCGGGGTTTGAGCAATCAGCCCCAGCATTTT.

This clonotype was seen many times. The gene calls are TRBV12-5 and TRBJ2-7; D is perhaps TRBD2 (7 bases). The V and J ends lost 6 bases and 3 bases respectively, with 27 bases between them. Per the germline V gene, CDR1 is LGHNT and CDR2 is FRNRAP. This CDR3 is built from 18 residues. The CDR3 DNA reads as TGTGCTAGTGGACAAAGCGGGACAACAAGCGATCTTGTCTACGAGCAGTACTTC. As protein: CASGQSGTTSDLVYEQYF.

This clonotype came up once. The V and J genes are TRBV28 and TRBJ2-3; TRBD2 matches 9 bases. The CDR3 covers 14 residues. Germline lookup yields CDR1 MDHEN and CDR2 SYDVKM. V lost 5 bases and J lost 6; bases outside the gene matches: 6. CDR3: CASSPRLAADTQYF. For the CDR3, the DNA is TGTGCCAGCAGTCCCCGACTAGCGGCGGATACGCAGTATTTT.

This clonotype has a count of ten or more. This rearrangement joins TRBV19 to TRBJ2-1, with 8 bases aligning to TRBD2. CDR3 length: 15 amino acids. CDR1 and CDR2 from the germline V gene are LNHDA and SQIVND (reference sequence). The V and J ends lost 3 bases and 6 bases, in that order; junction bases with no gene match: 7. The CDR3 here is CASSIGLAGFNEQFF. CDR3 bases: TGTGCCAGTAGTATTGGGTTAGCGGGGTTCAATGAGCAGTTCTTC.

This clonotype has a count of ten or more. The chain joins TRBV7-9 to TRBJ2-3; D is perhaps TRBD2 (6 bases). CDR3 length: 14 amino acids. V was trimmed by 4 bases and J by 2 bases, leaving 10 bases between them. CDR1 is SEHNR and CDR2 is FQNEAQ in the germline V gene (reference sequence). In DNA, the CDR3 is TGTGCCAGCAGCTCGGGACTCAACACAGATACGCAGTATTTT. Translated: CASSSGLNTDTQYF.

This clonotype was counted ten times or more. This sequence joins TRBV24-1 and TRBJ1-2, with TRBD1 as a possible D gene (5 bases). V lost 3 bases, J lost 4 bases, and 14 bases lay in between. Germline loops: CDR1 KGHDR, CDR2 SFDVKD. This CDR3 has 15 residues. CDR3 nucleotides: TGTGCCACCAGTGATGGGGACCAAACCTTCTATGGCTACACCTTC. As protein: CATSDGDQTFYGYTF.

The V and J genes are TRBV6-2 or TRBV6-3 and TRBJ2-7; TRBD2 matches at 11 bases. Germline V CDR1 and CDR2: MNHEY, SVGEGT. After removal of 4 bases from V and 3 bases from J, the junction contained 2 bases not matched to a gene. This CDR3 has 14 amino acids. CDR3: CASSLGLAVYEQYF. CDR3 nucleotide sequence: TGTGCCAGCAGTTTGGGACTAGCGGTCTACGAGCAGTACTTC.

This clonotype was observed many times. The chain joins TRBV30 to TRBJ2-2, with 7 nucleotides matching TRBD2. Germline lookup yields CDR1 GTSNPN and CDR2 SVGIG (reference sequence). After removal of 2 bases from V and 4 bases from J, the junction contained 4 bases not matched to a gene. The CDR3 spans 14 residues. Written as DNA, the CDR3 is TGTGCCTGGAGTAGCGGGGCCGGCACCGGGGAGCTGTTTTTT. This sequence encodes CAWSSGAGTGELFF.

Ten or more counts support this clonotype. This chain uses TRBV5-1 with TRBJ2-1; no firm D call. Trimming took 4 bases from V and 7 from J, leaving 12 bases between them. Germline assignment: CDR1 SGHRS and CDR2 YFSETQ. The CDR3 loop spans 13 amino acids. The CDR3 DNA reads TGCGCCAGCAGCCAGGACCCAGAGAATGAGCAGTTCTTC. Its protein product is CASSQDPENEQFF. Full variable domain (rest looked up from reference TRBV5-1 and TRBJ2-1): KAGVTQTPRYLIKTRGQQVTLSCSPISGHRSVSWYQQTPGQGLQFLFEYFSETQRNKGNFPGRFSGRQFSNSRSEMNVSTLELGDSALYLCASSQDPENEQFFGPGTRLTVL.

This clonotype was counted only a few times. The chain is built from TRBV7-9 and TRBJ2-1, with 12 bases aligning to TRBD2. Germline V gene lookup returns CDR1 SEHNR and CDR2 FQNEAQ (reference sequence). With V trimmed by 6 bases and J by 8 bases, 8 bases remained unmatched. CDR3 length: 15 residues. The CDR3 is CASSRLAGVSDEQFF. CDR3 in DNA: TGTGCCAGCAGTCGACTAGCGGGAGTGAGCGATGAGCAGTTCTTC.

The genes are TRBV6-1 and TRBJ2-7, with D hard to call. This CDR3 region has 14 residues. Trimming took off 6 bases at V and 2 bases at J, with 14 bases between the two ends. Germline lookup yields CDR1 MNHNS and CDR2 SASEGT. CDR3 DNA sequence: TGTGCCAGCAGACTCGCCGGGCTTACCTACGAGCAGTACTTC. Its translation is CASRLAGLTYEQYF.

Only a few counts were recorded for this clonotype. The CDR3 sequence: CSAPGQGPSYEQYF. The CDR3 DNA sequence: TGCAGTGCCCCTGGGCAGGGGCCCTCCTACGAGCAGTACTTC. This rearrangement joins TRBV20-1 to TRBJ2-7; a possible D gene is TRBD1 (6 bases). Trimming stripped 6 bases from V and 0 bases from J, with 15 bases between. The CDR3 is 14 amino acids. CDR1 DFQATT and CDR2 SNEGSKA come from the germline V gene (reference sequence).

This clonotype was found many times. In nucleotides, the CDR3 is TGTGCCAGCAGCTTCTCTAGCGGATACCAAGAGACCCAGTACTTC. Translation gives CASSFSSGYQETQYF. The J gene is TRBJ2-5, the V gene TRBV7-9; 7 bases are shared with TRBD2. V shed 3 bases and J 0 bases; nucleotides not matched to a gene: 4. The CDR3 is 15 amino acids. CDR1 and CDR2 (germline): SEHNR, FQNEAQ (reference sequence). Variable domain in full (rest from reference TRBV7-9 and TRBJ2-5): DTGVSQNPRHKITKRGQNVTFRCDPISEHNRLYWYRQTLGQGPEFLTYFQNEAQLEKSRLLSDRFSAERPKGSFSTLEIQRTEQGDSAMYLCASSFSSGYQETQYFGPGTRLLVL.

The V gene is TRBV12-3 or TRBV12-4, the J gene TRBJ1-4, with a possible D match to TRBD1 (5 bases). The CDR3 extends over 13 amino acids. V shed 7 bases and J shed 7 bases, with 13 bases lying between them. CDR3 sequence: CASKQGLGEKLFF. CDR3 DNA sequence: TGTGCCAGCAAGCAGGGATTGGGTGAAAAACTGTTTTTT.

This clonotype was recorded a few times. It is likely a read error, because the conserved phenylalanine at the end of the CDR3 is missing. The rearrangement uses TRBV28 and TRBJ1-2; D unclear. There are 12 residues in the CDR3. V was cut by 5 bases and J by 4 bases, with 8 bases left in between. Germline CDR1 MDHEN, CDR2 SYDVKM. CDR3 residues: CASSEKLYGYTL. CDR3 nucleotide sequence: TGTGCCAGCAGTGAAAAACTCTATGGCTACACCCTC.